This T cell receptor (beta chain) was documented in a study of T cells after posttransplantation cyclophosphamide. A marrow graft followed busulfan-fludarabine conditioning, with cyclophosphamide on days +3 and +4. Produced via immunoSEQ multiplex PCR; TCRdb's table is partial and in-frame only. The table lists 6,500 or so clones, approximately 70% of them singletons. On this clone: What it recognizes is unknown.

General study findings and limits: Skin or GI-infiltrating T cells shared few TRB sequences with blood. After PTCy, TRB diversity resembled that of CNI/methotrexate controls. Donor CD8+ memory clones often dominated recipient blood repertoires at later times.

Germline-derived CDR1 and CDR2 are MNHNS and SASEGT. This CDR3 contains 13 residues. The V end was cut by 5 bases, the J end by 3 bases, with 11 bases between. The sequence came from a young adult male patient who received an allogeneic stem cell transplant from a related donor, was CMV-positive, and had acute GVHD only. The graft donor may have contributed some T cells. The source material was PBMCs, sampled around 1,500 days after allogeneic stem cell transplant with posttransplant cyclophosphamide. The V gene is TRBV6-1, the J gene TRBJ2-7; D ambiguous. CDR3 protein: CASSYMRIYEQYF. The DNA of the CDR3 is TGTGCCAGCAGTTATATGAGGATCTACGAGCAGTACTTC.